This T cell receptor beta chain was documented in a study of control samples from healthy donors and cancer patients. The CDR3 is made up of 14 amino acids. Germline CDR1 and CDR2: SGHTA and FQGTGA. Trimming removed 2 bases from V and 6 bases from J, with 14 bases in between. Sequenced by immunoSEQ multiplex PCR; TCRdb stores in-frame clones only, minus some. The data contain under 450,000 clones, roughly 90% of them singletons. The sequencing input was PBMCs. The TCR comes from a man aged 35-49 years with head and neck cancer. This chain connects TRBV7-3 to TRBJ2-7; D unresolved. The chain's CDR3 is CASSLGGRTGEQYF. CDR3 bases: TGTGCCAGCAGCTTAGGCGGCAGAACGGGCGAGCAGTACTTC.